This TCR beta chain is from a study of blood T cell repertoires in COVID-19. The CDR3 consists of 15 residues. From germline, CDR1 is MNHEY and CDR2 SVGAGI. The germline V and J ends were trimmed by 9 bases and 0 bases, with 14 bases remaining between them. In the authors' methods: Estimation of nucleated cell counts was performed using reference gene primer amplification. Clones were sequenced by immunoSEQ multiplex PCR, and TCRdb holds only the in-frame ones, with some missing. V and J calls and clone size are copied from that table; D and trimming were computed from the DNA. Among 200,000 to 250,000 clones listed, around 90% were seen once.

V and J are TRBV6-5 and TRBJ2-2, with D possibly TRBD1 on 6 matching bases. Specimen: peripheral blood. This receptor was taken from a woman aged 70-85 years with active or convalescent COVID-19. CDR3 in amino acids: CASTGQNANTGELFF. Written as DNA, the CDR3 is TGTGCCAGTACCGGACAGAACGCGAACACCGGGGAGCTGTTTTTT.